In this sample, the clone carrying this T cell receptor (beta chain) turned up a few times. With 5 bases removed from V and 4 bases from J, the gap between germline ends came to 17 bases. CDR3 length: 15 amino acids. CDR1 is MNHEY, CDR2 SVGEGT, per germline. TCRdb re-called the RT-PCR reads with MiXCR, one entry per CDR3 protein. The table records almost 700,000 distinct CDR3 sequences, 13% to 15% of them present only once. The TCR comes from a female donor in good health, serving as a healthy control. Sequencing was carried out using memory CD4+ T cells from blood. The chain is built from TRBV6-2 or TRBV6-3 and TRBJ1-2; no clear D gene. The DNA for the CDR3 is TGTGCCAGCAGTGACCCAGGAGGTTACCGCTATGGCTACACCTTC. Its protein is CASSDPGGYRYGYTF.